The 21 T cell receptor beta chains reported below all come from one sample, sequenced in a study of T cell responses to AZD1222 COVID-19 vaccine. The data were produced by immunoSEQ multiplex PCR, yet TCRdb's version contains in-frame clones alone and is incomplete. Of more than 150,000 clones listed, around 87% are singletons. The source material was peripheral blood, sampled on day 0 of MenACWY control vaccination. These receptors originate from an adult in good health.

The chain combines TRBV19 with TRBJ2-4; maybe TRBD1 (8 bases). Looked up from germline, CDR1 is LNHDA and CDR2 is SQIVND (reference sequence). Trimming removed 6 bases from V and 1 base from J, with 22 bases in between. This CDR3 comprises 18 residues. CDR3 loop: CASRQQGGMFSAKNIQYF. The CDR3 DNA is TGTGCCAGTAGACAACAGGGGGGGATGTTTTCGGCCAAAAACATTCAGTACTTC.

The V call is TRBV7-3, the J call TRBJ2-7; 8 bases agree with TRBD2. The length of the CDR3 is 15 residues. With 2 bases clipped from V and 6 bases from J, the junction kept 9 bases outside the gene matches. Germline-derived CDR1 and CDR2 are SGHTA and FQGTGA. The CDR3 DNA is TGTGCCAGCAGCTTAGCCGGGACTAGTAAAGGCGAGCAGTACTTC. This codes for CASSLAGTSKGEQYF.

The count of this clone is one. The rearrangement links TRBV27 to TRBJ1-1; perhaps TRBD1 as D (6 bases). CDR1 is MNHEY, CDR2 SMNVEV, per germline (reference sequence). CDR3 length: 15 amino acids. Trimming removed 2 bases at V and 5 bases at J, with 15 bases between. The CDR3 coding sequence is TGTGCCAGCAGTTTAGAAGGACGAGGGGGGACTGAAGCTTTCTTT. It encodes CASSLEGRGGTEAFF.

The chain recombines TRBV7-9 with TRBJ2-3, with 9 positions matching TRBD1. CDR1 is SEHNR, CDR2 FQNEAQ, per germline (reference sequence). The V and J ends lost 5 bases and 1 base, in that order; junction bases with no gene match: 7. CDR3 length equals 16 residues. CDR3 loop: CASSGSRDRGTDTQYF. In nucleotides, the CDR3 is TGTGCCAGCAGCGGATCCCGGGACAGGGGCACAGATACGCAGTATTTT.

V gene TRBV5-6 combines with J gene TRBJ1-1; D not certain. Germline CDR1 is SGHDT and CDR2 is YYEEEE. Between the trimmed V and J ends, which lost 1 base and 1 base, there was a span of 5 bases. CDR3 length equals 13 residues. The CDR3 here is CASSLQTNTEAFF. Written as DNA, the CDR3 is TGTGCCAGCAGCTTGCAAACGAACACTGAAGCTTTCTTT.

CDR3 loop: CASSVESAGNYGYTF. The CDR3 nucleotides read TGTGCCAGCAGCGTAGAGTCGGCAGGGAACTATGGCTACACCTTC. This sequence joins TRBV9 and TRBJ1-2, with D tentatively TRBD1 (5 bases). The CDR3 loop spans 15 amino acids. V was cut by 0 bases and J by 2 bases, with 11 bases left in between. The V gene's germline CDR1 is SGDLS and CDR2 YYNGEE.

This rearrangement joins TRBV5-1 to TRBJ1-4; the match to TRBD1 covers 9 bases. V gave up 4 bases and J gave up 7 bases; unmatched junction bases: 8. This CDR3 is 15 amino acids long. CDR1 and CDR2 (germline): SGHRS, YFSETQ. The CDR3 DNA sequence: TGCGCCAGCAGCGCCACAGGGGGCGAAGGTGAAAAACTGTTTTTT. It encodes CASSATGGEGEKLFF. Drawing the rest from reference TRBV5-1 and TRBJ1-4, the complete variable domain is KAGVTQTPRYLIKTRGQQVTLSCSPISGHRSVSWYQQTPGQGLQFLFEYFSETQRNKGNFPGRFSGRQFSNSRSEMNVSTLELGDSALYLCASSATGGEGEKLFFGSGTQLSVL.

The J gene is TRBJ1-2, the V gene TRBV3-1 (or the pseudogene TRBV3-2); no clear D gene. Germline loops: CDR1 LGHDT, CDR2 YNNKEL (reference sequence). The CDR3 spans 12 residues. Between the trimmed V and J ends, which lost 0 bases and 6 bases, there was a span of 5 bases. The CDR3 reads CASSQDTDGYTF. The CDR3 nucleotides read TGTGCCAGCAGCCAAGATACGGATGGCTACACCTTC.

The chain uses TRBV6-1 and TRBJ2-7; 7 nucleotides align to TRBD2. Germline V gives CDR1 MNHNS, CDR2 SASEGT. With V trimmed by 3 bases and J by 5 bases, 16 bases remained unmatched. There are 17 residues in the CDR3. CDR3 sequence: CASSDPWRSGRGNEQYF. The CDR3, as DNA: TGTGCCAGCAGTGACCCATGGCGTAGCGGGCGAGGGAACGAGCAGTACTTC.

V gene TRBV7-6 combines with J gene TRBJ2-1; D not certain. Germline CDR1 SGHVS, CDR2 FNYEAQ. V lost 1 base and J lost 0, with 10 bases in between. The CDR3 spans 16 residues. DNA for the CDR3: TGTGCCAGCAGCTTAGATCGCAGGAGCTCCTACAATGAGCAGTTCTTC. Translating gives CASSLDRRSSYNEQFF.

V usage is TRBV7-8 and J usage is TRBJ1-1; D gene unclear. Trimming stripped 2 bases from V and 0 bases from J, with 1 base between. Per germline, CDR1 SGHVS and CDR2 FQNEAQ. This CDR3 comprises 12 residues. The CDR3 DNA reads TGTGCCAGCAGCTTAATGAACACTGAAGCTTTCTTT. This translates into CASSLMNTEAFF.

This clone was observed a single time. For the CDR3, the DNA is TGTGCCAGCGGGTGGACAGTCTCCTACAATGAGCAGTTCTTC. Protein product: CASGWTVSYNEQFF. The rearrangement links TRBV27 to TRBJ2-1, with D tentatively TRBD1 (6 bases). The CDR3 covers 14 residues. Per the germline V gene, CDR1 is MNHEY and CDR2 is SMNVEV (reference sequence). The ends were cut back, 8 bases at V and 0 bases at J, with 11 bases in the middle.

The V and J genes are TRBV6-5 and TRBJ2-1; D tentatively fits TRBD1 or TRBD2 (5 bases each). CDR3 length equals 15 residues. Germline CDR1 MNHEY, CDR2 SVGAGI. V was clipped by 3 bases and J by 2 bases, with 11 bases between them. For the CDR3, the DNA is TGTGCCAGCAGTTATGAGTGGGGACCCTACAATGAGCAGTTCTTC. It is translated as CASSYEWGPYNEQFF.

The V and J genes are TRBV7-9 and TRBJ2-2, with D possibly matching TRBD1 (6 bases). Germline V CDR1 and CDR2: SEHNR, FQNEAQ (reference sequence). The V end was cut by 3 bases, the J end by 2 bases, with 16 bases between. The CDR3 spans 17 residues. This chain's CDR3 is CASSFYREQTNTGELFF. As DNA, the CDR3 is TGTGCCAGCAGCTTCTACAGGGAACAGACTAACACCGGGGAGCTGTTTTTT.

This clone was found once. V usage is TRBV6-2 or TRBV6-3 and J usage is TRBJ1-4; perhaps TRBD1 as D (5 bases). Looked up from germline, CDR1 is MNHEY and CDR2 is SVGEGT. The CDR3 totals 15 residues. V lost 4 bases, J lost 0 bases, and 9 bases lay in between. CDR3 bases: TGTGCCAGCAGTTTCGGGGGTACAACTAATGAAAAACTGTTTTTT. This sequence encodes CASSFGGTTNEKLFF.

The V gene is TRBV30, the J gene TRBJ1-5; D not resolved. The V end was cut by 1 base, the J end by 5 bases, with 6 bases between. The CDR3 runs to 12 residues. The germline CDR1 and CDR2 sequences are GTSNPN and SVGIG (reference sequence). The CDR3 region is CAWSDRHQPQHF. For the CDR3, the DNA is TGTGCCTGGAGTGACCGACATCAGCCCCAGCATTTT.

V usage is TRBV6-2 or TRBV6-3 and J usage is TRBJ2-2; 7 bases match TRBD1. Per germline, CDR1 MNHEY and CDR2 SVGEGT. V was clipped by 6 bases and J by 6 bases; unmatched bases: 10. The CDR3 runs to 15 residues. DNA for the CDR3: TGTGCCAGCAGCCCCCCCACAGGGGCTCCCGGGGAGCTGTTTTTT. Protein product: CASSPPTGAPGELFF.

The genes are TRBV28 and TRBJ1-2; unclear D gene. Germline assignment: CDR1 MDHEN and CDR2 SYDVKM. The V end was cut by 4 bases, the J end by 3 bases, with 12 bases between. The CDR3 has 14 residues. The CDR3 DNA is TGTGCCAGCAGTTCTTACCAGAGGCACTATGGCTACACCTTC. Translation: CASSSYQRHYGYTF.

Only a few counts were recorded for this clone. DNA of the CDR3: TGTGCCAGCAGCGGACGGGACAACTACGAGCAGTACTTC. Protein: CASSGRDNYEQYF. The gene calls are TRBV7-2 and TRBJ2-7, with a possible D match to TRBD1 (6 bases). Per the germline V gene, CDR1 is SGHTA and CDR2 is FQGNSA. CDR3 length equals 13 residues. The V and J ends lost 5 bases and 3 bases respectively, with 11 bases between them.

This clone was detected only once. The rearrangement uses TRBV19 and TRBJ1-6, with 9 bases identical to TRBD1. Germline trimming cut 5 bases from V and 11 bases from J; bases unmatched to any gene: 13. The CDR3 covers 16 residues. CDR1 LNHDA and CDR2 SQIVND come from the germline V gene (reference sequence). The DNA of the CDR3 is TGTGCCAGTAGTGTACTGGGGACAGGGAAGAGGGCACCCCTCCACTTT. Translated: CASSVLGTGKRAPLHF.

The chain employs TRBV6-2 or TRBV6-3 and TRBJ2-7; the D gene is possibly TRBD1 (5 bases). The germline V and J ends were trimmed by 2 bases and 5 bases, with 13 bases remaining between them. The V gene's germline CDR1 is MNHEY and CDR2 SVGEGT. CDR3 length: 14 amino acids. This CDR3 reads CASSYGAEGHEQYF. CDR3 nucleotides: TGTGCCAGCAGTTACGGGGCGGAAGGTCACGAGCAGTACTTC.